This T cell receptor (beta chain) originates from a study of CD8+ T cells in alopecia areata. Overall study: Treated patients swallowed 5 to 10 mg of oral tofacitinib twice daily.

RNA extraction was followed by reverse transcription into cDNA, which acted as the sequencing template. The repertoire was sequenced with immunoSEQ multiplex PCR; TCRdb's copy has only in-frame clones and lacks some. Among approximately 110,000 clones listed, 56% were seen once. The CDR3 spans 15 residues. Germline CDR1 reads KGHSH; CDR2 reads LQKENI. Regarding the study as a whole: While patients received tofacitinib, many expanded lesional clones remained present in scalp and blood.

The sample holds a few counts of this clone. Its antigen remains unknown. At one end the junction does not follow the germline gene, possibly because of a read error. Treatment meaning: oral pan-JAK inhibitor, 5-10 mg twice daily. The chain links TRBV18 to TRBJ2-2; D remains ambiguous. This sequence was found in a human donor with alopecia areata. Sequences were derived from CD4+ T cells sorted from blood, sampled at week 24, from a patient treated with tofacitinib. CDR3 nucleotides: TGTGCCAGCTCAGCACCCAAGGGGAACACCGGGGAGCTGTTTTTT. This translates into CASSAPKGNTGELFF.